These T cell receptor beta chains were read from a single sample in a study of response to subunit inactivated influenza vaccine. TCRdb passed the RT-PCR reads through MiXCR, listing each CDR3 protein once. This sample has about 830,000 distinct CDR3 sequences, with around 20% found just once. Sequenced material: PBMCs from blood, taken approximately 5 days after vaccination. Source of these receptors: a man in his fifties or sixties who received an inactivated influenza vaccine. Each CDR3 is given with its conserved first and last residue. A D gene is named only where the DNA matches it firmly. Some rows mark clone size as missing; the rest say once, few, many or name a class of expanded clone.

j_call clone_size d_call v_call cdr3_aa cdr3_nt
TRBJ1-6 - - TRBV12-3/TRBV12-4 CASSLGSTHNSPLHF TGTGCCAGCAGTTTAGGGAGCACCCATAATTCACCCCTCCACTTT
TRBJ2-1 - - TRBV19 CASSIERSSYNEQFF TGTGCCAGTAGTATCGAGCGGAGCTCCTACAATGAGCAGTTCTTC
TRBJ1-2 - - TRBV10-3 CAISRTCYGYTF TGTGCCATCAGCAGAACATGCTATGGCTACACCTTC
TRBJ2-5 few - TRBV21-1 CASRLRGPGETQYF TGTGCCAGCAGACTCCGGGGCCCGGGAGAGACCCAGTACTTC
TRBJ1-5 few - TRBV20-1 CSARPPTGWAYSNQPQHF TGCAGTGCTAGACCTCCGACAGGTTGGGCATATAGCAATCAGCCCCAGCATTTT
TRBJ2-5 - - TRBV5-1 CASSLGGTQARETQYF TGCGCCAGCAGCTTGGGTGGGACCCAGGCACGAGAGACCCAGTACTTC
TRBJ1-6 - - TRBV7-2 CASSFGSSPLHF TGTGCCAGCAGCTTCGGTAGTTCACCCCTCCACTTT
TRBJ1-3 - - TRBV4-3 CASSQDLVRGAGNTIYF TGCGCCAGCAGCCAAGATTTGGTCAGGGGAGCTGGAAACACCATATATTTT
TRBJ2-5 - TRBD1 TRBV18 CASSRSRTGGSETQYF TGTGCCAGCTCACGGTCCAGGACAGGGGGCTCTGAGACCCAGTACTTC
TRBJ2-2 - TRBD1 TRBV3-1 CASRLYRGLNTGELFF TGTGCCAGCAGGCTATACAGGGGGCTTAACACCGGGGAGCTGTTTTTT
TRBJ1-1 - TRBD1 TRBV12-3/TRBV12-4 CASSTTGLNTEAFF TGTGCCAGCAGCACGACAGGGCTGAACACTGAAGCTTTCTTT
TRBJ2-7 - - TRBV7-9 CASSLVWPHEGEQYF TGTGCCAGCAGCTTAGTGTGGCCCCATGAGGGCGAGCAGTACTTC
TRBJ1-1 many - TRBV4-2 CASRIGNTEAFF TGTGCCAGCAGAATCGGGAACACTGAAGCTTTCTTT
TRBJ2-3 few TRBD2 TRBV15 CATSRGRLAGAYSSTDTQYF TGTGCCACCAGCAGAGGCCGGCTAGCGGGGGCCTACTCTAGCACAGATACGCAGTATTTT
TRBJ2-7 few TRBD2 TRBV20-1 CSARVGGEGEQYF TGCAGTGCTAGAGTCGGGGGGGAGGGGGAGCAGTACTTC
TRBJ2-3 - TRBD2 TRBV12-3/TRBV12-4 CASRTTHERGGPGTQYF TGTGCCAGCAGAACCACACACGAGCGGGGGGGCCCGGGTACGCAGTATTTT
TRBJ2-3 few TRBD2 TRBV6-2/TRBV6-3 CASSPLLAGGTDTQYF TGTGCCAGCAGTCCGCTCCTAGCGGGGGGTACAGATACGCAGTATTTT
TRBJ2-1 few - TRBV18 CASSPVGGIGLRTNEQFF TGTGCCAGCTCACCAGTCGGCGGGATCGGACTACGGACCAATGAGCAGTTCTTC
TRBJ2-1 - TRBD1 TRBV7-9 CASSLPRGQGAGDEQFF TGTGCCAGCAGCTTGCCTAGAGGACAGGGGGCTGGGGATGAGCAGTTCTTC
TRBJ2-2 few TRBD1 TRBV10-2 CASRWTGSMDWELFF TGCGCCAGCAGGTGGACAGGGAGTATGGACTGGGAGCTGTTTTTT
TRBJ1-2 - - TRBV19 CASTMAIQEHNYGYTF TGTGCCAGTACCATGGCGATCCAGGAGCATAACTATGGCTACACCTTC
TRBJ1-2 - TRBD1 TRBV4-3 CASSPLLSGTDLNYGYTF TGCGCCAGCAGCCCCCTCCTGTCCGGGACAGATCTCAACTATGGCTACACCTTC
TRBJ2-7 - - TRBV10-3 CASGPPAYEQYF TGTGCCAGCGGCCCCCCCGCCTACGAGCAGTACTTC
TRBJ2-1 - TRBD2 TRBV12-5 CASGFPREGHNEQFF TGTGCTAGTGGTTTTCCGCGGGAGGGGCACAATGAGCAGTTCTTC
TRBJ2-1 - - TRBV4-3 CASSQDLGSSYNEQFF TGCGCCAGCAGCCAAGATCTAGGGTCCTCCTACAATGAGCAGTTCTTC
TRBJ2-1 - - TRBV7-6 CASPQSSVVNEQFF TGTGCCAGCCCCCAATCTAGTGTGGTAAATGAGCAGTTCTTC
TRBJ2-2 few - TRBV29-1 CSGGTLNTGELFF TGCAGCGGGGGGACCCTTAACACCGGGGAGCTGTTTTTT
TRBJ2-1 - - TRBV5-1 CASSLGGSVGYNEQFF TGCGCCAGCAGCTTGGGGGGTAGCGTAGGATACAATGAGCAGTTCTTC
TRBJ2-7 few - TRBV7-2 CASSLEIGGPSYEQYF TGTGCCAGCAGCTTAGAAATTGGGGGCCCCTCCTACGAGCAGTACTTC
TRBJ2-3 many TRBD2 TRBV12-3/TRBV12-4 CASSPGVAGNPTDTQYF TGTGCCAGCAGCCCGGGGGTAGCGGGGAATCCCACAGATACGCAGTATTTT
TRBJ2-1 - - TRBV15 CATSSSPGSSYNEQFF TGTGCCACCAGCAGCTCCCCGGGGAGCTCCTACAATGAGCAGTTCTTC
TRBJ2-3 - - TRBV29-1 CSAQRPRGSDTQYF TGCAGCGCTCAGAGGCCCCGGGGCTCAGATACGCAGTATTTT
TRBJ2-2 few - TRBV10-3 CAISDPGNTGELFF TGTGCCATCAGTGATCCGGGGAACACCGGGGAGCTGTTTTTT
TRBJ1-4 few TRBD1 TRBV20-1 CSASGTGTNEKLFF TGCAGTGCTAGCGGGACAGGGACTAATGAAAAACTGTTTTTT
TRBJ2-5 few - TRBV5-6 CASSSAGQRIQETQYF TGTGCCAGCAGCTCCGCCGGACAGCGAATCCAAGAGACCCAGTACTTC
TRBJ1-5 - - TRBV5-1 CASRSTPEGPQHF TGCGCCAGCAGGTCGACACCTGAGGGGCCCCAGCATTTT
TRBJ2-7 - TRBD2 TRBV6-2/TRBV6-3 CASSTSGRAYYEQYF TGTGCCAGCAGTACTAGCGGGAGGGCCTACTACGAGCAGTACTTC
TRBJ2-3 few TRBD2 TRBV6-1 CASYRSGTSGDTQYF TGTGCCAGCTATAGATCCGGGACTAGCGGTGATACGCAGTATTTT
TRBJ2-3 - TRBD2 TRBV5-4 CASSLERGGGLDTQYF TGTGCCAGCAGCCTAGAGCGGGGGGGCGGGTTAGATACGCAGTATTTT
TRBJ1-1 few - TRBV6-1 CASVGFMGTEAFF TGTGCCAGCGTGGGCTTTATGGGCACTGAAGCTTTCTTT
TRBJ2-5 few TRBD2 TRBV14 CASSQFGTSGETQYF TGTGCCAGCAGCCAATTCGGGACTAGCGGTGAGACCCAGTACTTC
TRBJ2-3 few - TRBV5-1 CASSLGTRTDTQYF TGCGCCAGCAGCTTGGGGACCCGAACAGATACGCAGTATTTT
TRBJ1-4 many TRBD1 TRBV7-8 CASSPEQGFHEKLFF TGTGCCAGCAGCCCCGAACAGGGGTTCCATGAAAAACTGTTTTTT
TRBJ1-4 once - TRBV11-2 CASSWTRTEKLFF TGTGCCAGCAGTTGGACCAGGACGGAAAAACTGTTTTTT
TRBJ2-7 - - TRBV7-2 CASSPELAGNSYEQYF TGTGCCAGCAGCCCGGAACTGGCGGGCAACTCCTACGAGCAGTACTTC
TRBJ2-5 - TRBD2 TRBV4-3 CASSQEVPGTSGIETQYF TGCGCCAGCAGCCAAGAGGTACCCGGGACTAGCGGGATAGAGACCCAGTACTTC
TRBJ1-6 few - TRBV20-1 CSARSGTGTHYNSPLHF TGCAGTGCTAGGTCAGGAACAGGGACCCACTATAATTCACCCCTCCACTTT
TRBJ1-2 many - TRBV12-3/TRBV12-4 CASSPRDDGYTF TGTGCCAGCAGTCCCCGTGACGATGGCTACACCTTC
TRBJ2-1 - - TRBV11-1 CASTLMAGVLHNEQFF TGTGCCAGTACTCTAATGGCAGGGGTTCTCCACAATGAGCAGTTCTTC
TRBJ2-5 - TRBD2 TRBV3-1 CASRKLGGTMKQETQYF TGTGCCAGCAGAAAACTGGGGGGGACTATGAAACAAGAGACCCAGTACTTC
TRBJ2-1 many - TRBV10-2 CASSENNEQFF TGCGCCAGCAGTGAGAACAATGAGCAGTTCTTC
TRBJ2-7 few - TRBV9 CASSVEGVTYEQYF TGTGCCAGCAGCGTAGAAGGGGTTACCTACGAGCAGTACTTC
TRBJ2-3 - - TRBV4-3 CASSQDFQDTQYF TGCGCCAGCAGCCAAGATTTTCAGGATACGCAGTATTTT